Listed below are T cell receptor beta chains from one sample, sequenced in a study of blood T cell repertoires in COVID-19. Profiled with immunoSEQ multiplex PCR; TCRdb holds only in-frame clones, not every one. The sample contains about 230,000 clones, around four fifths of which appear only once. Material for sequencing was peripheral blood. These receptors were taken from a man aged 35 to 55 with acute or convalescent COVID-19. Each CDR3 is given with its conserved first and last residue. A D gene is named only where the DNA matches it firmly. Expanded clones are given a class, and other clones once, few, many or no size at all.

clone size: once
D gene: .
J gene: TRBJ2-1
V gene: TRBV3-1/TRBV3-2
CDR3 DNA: TGTGCCAGCAGCTACGACTTGACCCCCTACAATGAGCAGTTCTTC
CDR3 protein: CASSYDLTPYNEQFF

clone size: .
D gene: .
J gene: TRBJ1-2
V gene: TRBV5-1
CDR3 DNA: TGCGCCAGCAGGGGGACCCTCGGGACACTTATCTATGGCTACACCTTC
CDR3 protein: CASRGTLGTLIYGYTF

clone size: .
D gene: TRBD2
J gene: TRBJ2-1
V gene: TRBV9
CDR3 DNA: TGTGCCAGCAGCATCCTTAGCGGGAGTTCCTACAATGAGCAGTTCTTC
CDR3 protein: CASSILSGSSYNEQFF

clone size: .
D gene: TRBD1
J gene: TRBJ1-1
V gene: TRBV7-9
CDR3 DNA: TGTGCCAGCAGCTTAGACCAGGGGGAAAGAGCTTTCTTT
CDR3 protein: CASSLDQGERAFF

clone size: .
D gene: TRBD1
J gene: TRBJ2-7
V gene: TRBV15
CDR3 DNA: TGTGCCACCAGCAGAGAGGGAGACAGGGCCAAAATTTCCTACGAGCAGTACTTC
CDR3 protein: CATSREGDRAKISYEQYF

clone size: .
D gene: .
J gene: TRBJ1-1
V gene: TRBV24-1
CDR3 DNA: TGTGCCACCAGCCGCCGGCGGGGGGCGGGGCACACTGAAGCTTTCTTT
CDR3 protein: CATSRRRGAGHTEAFF

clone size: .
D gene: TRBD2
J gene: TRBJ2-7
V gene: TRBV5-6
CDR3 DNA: TGTGCCAGCAGCTTGCCGGGACTAGACATGCCTCTATTC
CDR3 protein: CASSLPGLDMPLF

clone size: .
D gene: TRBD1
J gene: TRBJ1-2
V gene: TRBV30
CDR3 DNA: TGTGCCTGGGTGAAACAGGGGGCTCAGGGCTACACCTTC
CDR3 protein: CAWVKQGAQGYTF

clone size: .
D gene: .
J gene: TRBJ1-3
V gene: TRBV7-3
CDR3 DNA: TGTGCCAGCAGCCCCACTGGGAGGGACACCATATATTTT
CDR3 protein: CASSPTGRDTIYF

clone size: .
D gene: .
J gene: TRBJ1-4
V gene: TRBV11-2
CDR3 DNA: TGTGCCAGCGGCACTTGGACAGATGAAAAACTGTTTTTT
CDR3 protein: CASGTWTDEKLFF

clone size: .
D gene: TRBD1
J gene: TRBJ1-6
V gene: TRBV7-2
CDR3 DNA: TGTGCCAGCAGTGGGGACAGGGGTGAATCACCCCTCCACTTT
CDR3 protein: CASSGDRGESPLHF

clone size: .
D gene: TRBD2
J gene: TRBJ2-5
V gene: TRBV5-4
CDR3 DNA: TGTGCCAGCAGTCCCGGACTAGCTGGGCAAGAGACCCAGTACTTC
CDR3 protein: CASSPGLAGQETQYF

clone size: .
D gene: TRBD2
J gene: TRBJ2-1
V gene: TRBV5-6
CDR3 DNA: TGTGCCAGCAGCTTTCTTAGCGGGAGGGCCGACAATGAGCAGTTCTTC
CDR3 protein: CASSFLSGRADNEQFF

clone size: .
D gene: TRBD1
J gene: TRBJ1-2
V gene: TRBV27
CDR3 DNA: TGTGCCAGCAGTTTACGCAGGGGGCGTAATGGCTACACCTTC
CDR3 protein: CASSLRRGRNGYTF

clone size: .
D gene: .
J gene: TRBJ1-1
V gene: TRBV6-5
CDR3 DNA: TGTGCCAGCACTCCCTCGGGTGACACTGAAGCTTTCTTT
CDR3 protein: CASTPSGDTEAFF

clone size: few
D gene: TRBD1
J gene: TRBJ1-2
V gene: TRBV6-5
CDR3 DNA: TGTGCCAGCACCTCGACAGGGGCTAACTATGGCTACACCTTC
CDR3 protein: CASTSTGANYGYTF

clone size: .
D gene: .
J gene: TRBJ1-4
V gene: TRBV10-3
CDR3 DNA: TGTGCCATCGGTCGCGAATCTAATGAAAAACTGTTTTTT
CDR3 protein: CAIGRESNEKLFF

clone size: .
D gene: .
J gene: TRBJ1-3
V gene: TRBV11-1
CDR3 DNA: TGTGCCAGCAGCCTTCAGGGGATGGTTGGAAACACCATATATTTT
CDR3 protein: CASSLQGMVGNTIYF

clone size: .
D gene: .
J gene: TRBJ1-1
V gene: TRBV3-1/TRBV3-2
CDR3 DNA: TGTGCCAGCAGCCAAGGACTCCCGGGGACTGAAGCTTTCTTT
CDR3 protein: CASSQGLPGTEAFF

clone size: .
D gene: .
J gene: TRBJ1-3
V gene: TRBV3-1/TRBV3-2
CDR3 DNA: TGTGCCAGCAGCCAAGGCTTAGAGAACTCTGGAAACACCATATATTTT
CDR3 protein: CASSQGLENSGNTIYF

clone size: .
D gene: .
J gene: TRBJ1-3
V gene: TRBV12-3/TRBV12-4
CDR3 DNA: TGTGCCAGCAGTTTTTCTACCAACACCATATATTTT
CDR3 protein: CASSFSTNTIYF

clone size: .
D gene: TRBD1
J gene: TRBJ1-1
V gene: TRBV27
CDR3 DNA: TGTGCCAGCACCCGACAGGGGGGAGGCACTGAAGCTTTCTTT
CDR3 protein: CASTRQGGGTEAFF

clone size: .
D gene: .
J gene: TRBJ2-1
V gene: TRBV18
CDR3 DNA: TGTGCCAGCTCACTATATACCTACAATGAGCAGTTCTTC
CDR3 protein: CASSLYTYNEQFF

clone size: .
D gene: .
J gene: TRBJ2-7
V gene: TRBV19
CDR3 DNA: TGTGCCAGTAGCCAACCAGGGGTAAAATACGAGCAGTACTTC
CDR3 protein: CASSQPGVKYEQYF

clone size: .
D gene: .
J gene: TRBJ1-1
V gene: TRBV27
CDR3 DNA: TGTGCCAGCAGCCCAGGACACCAGAACACTGAAGCTTTCTTT
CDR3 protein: CASSPGHQNTEAFF

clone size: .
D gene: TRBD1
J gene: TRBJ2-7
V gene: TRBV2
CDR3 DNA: TGTGCCAGCAGACCGGGACAGTCCTACGAGCAGTACTTC
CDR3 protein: CASRPGQSYEQYF

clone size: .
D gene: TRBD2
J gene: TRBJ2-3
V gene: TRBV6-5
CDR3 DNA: TGTGCCCTCACCCGGGGGGACGCAACAGATACGCAGTATTTT
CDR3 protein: CALTRGDATDTQYF

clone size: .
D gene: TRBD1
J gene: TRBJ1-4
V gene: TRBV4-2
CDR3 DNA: TGTGCCAGCAGCCGTATGACCGGGACAGGGGTTGAAAAACTGTTTTTT
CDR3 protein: CASSRMTGTGVEKLFF

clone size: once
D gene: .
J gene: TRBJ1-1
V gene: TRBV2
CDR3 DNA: TGTGCCAGCAGTGAAGCGGGCGGGGAGAGAGACACTGAAGCTTTCTTT
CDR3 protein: CASSEAGGERDTEAFF

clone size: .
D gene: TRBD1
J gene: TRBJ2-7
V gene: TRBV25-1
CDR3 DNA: TGTGCCAGCAGACAGGGGGCGCGACACGAGCAGTACTTC
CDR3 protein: CASRQGARHEQYF

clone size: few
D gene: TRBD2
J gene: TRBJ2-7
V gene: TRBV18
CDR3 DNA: TGTGCCAGCTCACCTTCGGGGGGGGGTGGCGCCGGCGAGCAGTACTTC
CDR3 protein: CASSPSGGGGAGEQYF

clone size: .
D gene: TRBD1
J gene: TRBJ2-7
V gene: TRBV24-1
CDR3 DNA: TGTGCCACCATACGGACAGGGCCAAACCAATTC
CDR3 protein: CATIRTGPNQF

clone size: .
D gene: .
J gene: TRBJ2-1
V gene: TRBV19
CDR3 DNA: TGTGCCAGTAGTATTGGAGGGGTCAGTATAGATGAGCAGTTCTTC
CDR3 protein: CASSIGGVSIDEQFF

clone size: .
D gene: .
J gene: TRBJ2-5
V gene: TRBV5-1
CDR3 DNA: TGCGCCAGCAGCTTGGTCCCGGACCGAGGGGAGACCCAGTACTTC
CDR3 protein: CASSLVPDRGETQYF

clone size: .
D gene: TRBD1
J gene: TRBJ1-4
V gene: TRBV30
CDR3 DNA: TGTGCCTGGAGCCAGGGACAGGTTAATGAAAAACTGTTTTTT
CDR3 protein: CAWSQGQVNEKLFF

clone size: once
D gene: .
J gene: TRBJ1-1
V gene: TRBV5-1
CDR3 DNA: TGCGCCAGCAGCCCGAAACGGTATACGGACACTGAAGCTTTCTTT
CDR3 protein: CASSPKRYTDTEAFF

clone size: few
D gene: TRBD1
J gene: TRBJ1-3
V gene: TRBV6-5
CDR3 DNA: TGTGCCAGCAGAAGCACAGGGGGCCCTGGAAACACCATATATTTT
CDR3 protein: CASRSTGGPGNTIYF

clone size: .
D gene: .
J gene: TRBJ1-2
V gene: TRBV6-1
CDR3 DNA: TGTGCCAGCAGTGAAGTGGGGCGTAACTATGGCTACACCTTC
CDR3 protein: CASSEVGRNYGYTF

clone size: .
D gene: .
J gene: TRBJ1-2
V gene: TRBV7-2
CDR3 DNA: TGTGCCAGCAGCTTAGATAGGGGCTATGGCTACACCTTC
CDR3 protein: CASSLDRGYGYTF

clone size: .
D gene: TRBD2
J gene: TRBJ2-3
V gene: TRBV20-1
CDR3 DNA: TGCAGTGCTAGTAGTTCGGGAGGCATGAAGGGCCACCACACAGATACGCAGTATTTT
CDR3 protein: CSASSSGGMKGHHTDTQYF

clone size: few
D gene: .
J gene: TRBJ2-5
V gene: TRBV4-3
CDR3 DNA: TGCGCCAGCAGCCTGGCAGGGTCAACCCAGTACTTC
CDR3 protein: CASSLAGSTQYF

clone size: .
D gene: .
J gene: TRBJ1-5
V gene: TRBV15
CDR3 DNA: TGTGCCACCAGCGCAAACAGGGCCCATCAGCCCCAGCATTTT
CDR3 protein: CATSANRAHQPQHF

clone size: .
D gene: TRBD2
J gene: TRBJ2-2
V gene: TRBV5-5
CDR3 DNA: TGTGCCAGCAGCTTGGATCTAGCGGGAGGGAGGAGGGAGCTGTTTTTT
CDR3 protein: CASSLDLAGGRRELFF

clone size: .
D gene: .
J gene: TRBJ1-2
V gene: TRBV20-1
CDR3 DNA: TGCAGTGCTAGTTTAGAGAACTATGGCTACACCTTC
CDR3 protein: CSASLENYGYTF

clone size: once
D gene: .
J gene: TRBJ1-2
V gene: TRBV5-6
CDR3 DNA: TGTGCCAGCAGCTTAGTCAGGGGAGTGGTCGACACCTTC
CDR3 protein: CASSLVRGVVDTF

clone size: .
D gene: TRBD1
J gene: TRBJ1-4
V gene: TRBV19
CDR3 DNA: TGTGCCAGTAGTCCCCTCAGGGGGAGCCAGGTAAAACTGTTTTTT
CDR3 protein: CASSPLRGSQVKLFF

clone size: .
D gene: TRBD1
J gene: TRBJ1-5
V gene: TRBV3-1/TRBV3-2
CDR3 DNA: TGTGCCAGCAGCCCAGGGGGCGGTCAGCCCCAGCATTTT
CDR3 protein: CASSPGGGQPQHF

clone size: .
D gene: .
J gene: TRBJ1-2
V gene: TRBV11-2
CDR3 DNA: TGTGCCAGCAGCTTAGGGCCCAGGAACTATGGCTACACCTTC
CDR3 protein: CASSLGPRNYGYTF

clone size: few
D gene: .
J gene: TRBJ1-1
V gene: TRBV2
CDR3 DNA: TGTGCCAGCACCTCCAGTAGTGGGAGGGGCACTGAAGCTTTCTTT
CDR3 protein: CASTSSSGRGTEAFF

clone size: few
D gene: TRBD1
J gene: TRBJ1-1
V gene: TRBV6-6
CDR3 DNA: TGTGCCAGCAGCCGAGGACAGGGCACTGAAGCTTTCTTT
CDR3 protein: CASSRGQGTEAFF

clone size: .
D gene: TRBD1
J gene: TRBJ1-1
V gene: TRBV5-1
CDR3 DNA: TGCGCCAGCAGCTTAGGAGGGGGCGAGAACACTGAAGCTTTCTTT
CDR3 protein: CASSLGGGENTEAFF

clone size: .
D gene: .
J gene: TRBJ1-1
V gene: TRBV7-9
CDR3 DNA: TGTGCCAGCAGCGTACAGGTTGGGTCTTGGGGCACTGAAGCTTTCTTT
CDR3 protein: CASSVQVGSWGTEAFF